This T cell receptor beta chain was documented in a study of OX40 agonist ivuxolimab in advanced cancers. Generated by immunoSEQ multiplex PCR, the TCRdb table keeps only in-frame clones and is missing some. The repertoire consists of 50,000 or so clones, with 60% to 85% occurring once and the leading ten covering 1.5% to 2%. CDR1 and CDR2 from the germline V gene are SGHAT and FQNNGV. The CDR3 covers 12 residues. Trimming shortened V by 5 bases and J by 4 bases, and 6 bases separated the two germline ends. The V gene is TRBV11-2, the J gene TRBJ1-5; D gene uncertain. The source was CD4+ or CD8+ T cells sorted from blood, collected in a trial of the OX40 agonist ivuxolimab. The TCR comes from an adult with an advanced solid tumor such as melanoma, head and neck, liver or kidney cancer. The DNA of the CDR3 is TGTGCCAGCAGCGAAAATAATCAGCCCCAGCATTTT. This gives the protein CASSENNQPQHF.